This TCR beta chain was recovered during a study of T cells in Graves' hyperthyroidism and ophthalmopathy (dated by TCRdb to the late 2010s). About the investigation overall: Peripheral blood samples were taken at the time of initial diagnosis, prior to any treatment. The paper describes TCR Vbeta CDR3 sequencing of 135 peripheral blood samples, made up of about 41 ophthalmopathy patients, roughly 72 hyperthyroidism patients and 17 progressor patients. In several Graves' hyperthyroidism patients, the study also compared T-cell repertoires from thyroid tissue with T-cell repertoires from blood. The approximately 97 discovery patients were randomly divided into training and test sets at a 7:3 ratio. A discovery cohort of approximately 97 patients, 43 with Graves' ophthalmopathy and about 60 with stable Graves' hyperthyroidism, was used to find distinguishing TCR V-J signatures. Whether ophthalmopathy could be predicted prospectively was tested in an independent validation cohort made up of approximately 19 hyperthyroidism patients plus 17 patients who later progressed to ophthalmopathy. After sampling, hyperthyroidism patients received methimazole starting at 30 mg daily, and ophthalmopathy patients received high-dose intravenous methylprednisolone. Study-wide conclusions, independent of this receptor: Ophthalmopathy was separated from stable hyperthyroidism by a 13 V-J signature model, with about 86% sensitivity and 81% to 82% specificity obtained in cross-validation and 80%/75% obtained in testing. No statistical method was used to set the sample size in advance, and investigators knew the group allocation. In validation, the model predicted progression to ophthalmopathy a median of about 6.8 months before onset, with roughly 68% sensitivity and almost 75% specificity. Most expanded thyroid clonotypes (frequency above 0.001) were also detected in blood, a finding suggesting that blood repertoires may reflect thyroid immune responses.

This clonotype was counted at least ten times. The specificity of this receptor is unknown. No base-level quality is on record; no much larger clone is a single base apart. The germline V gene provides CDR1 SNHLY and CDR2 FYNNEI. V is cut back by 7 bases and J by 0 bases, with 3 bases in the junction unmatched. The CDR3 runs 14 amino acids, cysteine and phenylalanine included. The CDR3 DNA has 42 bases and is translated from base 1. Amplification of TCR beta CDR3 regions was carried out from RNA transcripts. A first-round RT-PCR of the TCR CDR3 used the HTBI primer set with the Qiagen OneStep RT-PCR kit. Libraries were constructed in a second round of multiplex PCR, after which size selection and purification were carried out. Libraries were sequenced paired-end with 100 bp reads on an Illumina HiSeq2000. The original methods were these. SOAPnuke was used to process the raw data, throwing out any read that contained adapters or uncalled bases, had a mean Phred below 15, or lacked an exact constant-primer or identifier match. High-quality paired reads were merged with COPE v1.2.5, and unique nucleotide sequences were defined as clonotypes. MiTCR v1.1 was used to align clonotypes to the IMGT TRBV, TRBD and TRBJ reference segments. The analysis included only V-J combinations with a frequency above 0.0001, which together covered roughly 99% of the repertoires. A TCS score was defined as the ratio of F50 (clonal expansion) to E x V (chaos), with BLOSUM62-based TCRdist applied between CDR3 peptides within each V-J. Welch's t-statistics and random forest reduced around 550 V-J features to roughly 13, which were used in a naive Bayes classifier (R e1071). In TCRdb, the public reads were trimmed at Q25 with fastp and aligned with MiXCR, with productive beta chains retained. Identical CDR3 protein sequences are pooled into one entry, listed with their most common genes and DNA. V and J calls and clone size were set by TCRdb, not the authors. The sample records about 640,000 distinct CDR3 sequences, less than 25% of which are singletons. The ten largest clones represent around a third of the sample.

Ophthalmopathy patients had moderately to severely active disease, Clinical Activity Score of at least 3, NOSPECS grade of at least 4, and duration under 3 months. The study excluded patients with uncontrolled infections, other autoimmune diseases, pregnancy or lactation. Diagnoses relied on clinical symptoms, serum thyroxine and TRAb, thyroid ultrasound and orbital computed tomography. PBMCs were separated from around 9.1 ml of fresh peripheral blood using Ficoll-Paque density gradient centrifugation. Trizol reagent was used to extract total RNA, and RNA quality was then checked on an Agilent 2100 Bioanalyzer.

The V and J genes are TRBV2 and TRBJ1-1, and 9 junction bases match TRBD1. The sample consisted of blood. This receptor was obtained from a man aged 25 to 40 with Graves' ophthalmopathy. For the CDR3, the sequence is CASKTGGVNTEAFF. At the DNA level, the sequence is TGTGCCAGCAAGACAGGGGGAGTGAACACTGAAGCTTTCTTT.